This paragraph reports one TCR beta chain. Profiled with immunoSEQ multiplex PCR; TCRdb holds only in-frame clones, not every one. This table holds approximately 440,000 clones, around 91% found once. The entry originates in a study of blood T cell repertoires in COVID-19. V gave up 0 bases and J gave up 7 bases, with 12 bases separating them. Germline V gene sequence: CDR1 LGHDT, CDR2 YNNKEL (reference sequence). The CDR3 is made up of 15 amino acids. The clonotype comes from a young man who had recovered from COVID-19. The rearrangement joins TRBV3-1 (or the pseudogene TRBV3-2) to TRBJ2-2; D may be TRBD2 (5 bases). Sequenced input: PBMCs or T cells enriched from blood (not recorded which). CDR3 amino acids: CASSQDAASGGELFF. For the CDR3, the DNA is TGTGCCAGCAGCCAAGATGCAGCGAGCGGCGGGGAGCTGTTTTTT.